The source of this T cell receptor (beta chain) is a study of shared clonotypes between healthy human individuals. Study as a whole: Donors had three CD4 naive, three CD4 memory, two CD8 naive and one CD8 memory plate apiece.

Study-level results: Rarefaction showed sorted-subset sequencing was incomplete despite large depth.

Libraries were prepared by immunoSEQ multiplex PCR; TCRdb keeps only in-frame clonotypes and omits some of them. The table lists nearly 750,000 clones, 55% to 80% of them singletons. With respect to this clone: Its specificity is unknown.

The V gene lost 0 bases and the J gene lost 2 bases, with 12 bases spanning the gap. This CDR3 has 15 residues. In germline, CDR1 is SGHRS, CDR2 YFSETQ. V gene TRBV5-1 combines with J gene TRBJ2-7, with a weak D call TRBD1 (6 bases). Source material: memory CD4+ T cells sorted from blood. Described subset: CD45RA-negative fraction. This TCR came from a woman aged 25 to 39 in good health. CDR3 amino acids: CASSLGTQGTYEQYF. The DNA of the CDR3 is TGCGCCAGCAGCTTGGGAACACAGGGAACCTACGAGCAGTACTTC.